This is a list of T cell receptor beta chains from one sample in a study of T-cell reconstitution after alpha-beta-depleted transplantation in children. Each CDR3 protein gets one entry after TCRdb re-called the PCR reads with MiXCR. Among roughly 180,000 distinct CDR3 sequences listed, around 10% were seen once. The input for sequencing was PBMCs, taken before TCRalphabeta/CD19-depleted stem cell transplant. The receptors here all came from a boy aged 2 to 9 with acute myeloid leukemia, due to receive a stem cell transplant. The CDR3 runs from the conserved cysteine through the conserved F or W. A D gene is named only where the DNA matches it firmly. Size values are once, few and many counts, or a class for expanded clones, and some rows have none.

V gene	D gene	J gene	clone size	CDR3 protein	CDR3 DNA
TRBV28	.	TRBJ2-7	many	CASRQGDYEQYF	TGTGCCAGCAGGCAGGGAGACTACGAGCAGTACTTC
TRBV12-3/TRBV12-4	.	TRBJ1-5	many	CASSRDISNQPQHF	TGTGCCAGCAGCCGAGACATTAGCAATCAGCCCCAGCATTTT
TRBV10-3	.	TRBJ2-3	many	CAISDSGSTDTQYF	TGTGCCATCAGTGACAGCGGTAGCACAGATACGCAGTATTTT
TRBV12-3/TRBV12-4	.	TRBJ1-4	many	CASSRTETNEKLFF	TGTGCCAGCAGCAGGACAGAAACTAATGAAAAACTGTTTTTT
TRBV5-1	.	TRBJ1-2	many	CASSGGPGYGYTF	TGCGCCAGCAGCGGGGGGCCGGGCTATGGCTACACCTTC
TRBV10-2	TRBD2	TRBJ2-1	many	CASRASGRANEQFF	TGCGCCAGCAGGGCTAGCGGGAGGGCCAATGAGCAGTTCTTC
TRBV29-1	.	TRBJ2-7	many	CSAETESSYEQYF	TGCAGCGCGGAGACTGAGAGCTCCTACGAGCAGTACTTC
TRBV4-2	TRBD2	TRBJ2-7	many	CASSQGGSPYEQYF	TGTGCCAGCAGCCAAGGCGGGAGCCCCTACGAGCAGTACTTC
TRBV7-3	TRBD1	TRBJ1-2	many	CASCPQPGQGSYYGYTF	TGTGCCAGCTGCCCGCAGCCGGGACAGGGGTCTTACTATGGCTACACCTTC
TRBV6-5	TRBD1	TRBJ1-5	many	CASTYGTGGGQPQHF	TGTGCCAGCACCTACGGGACAGGGGGCGGCCAGCCCCAGCATTTT
TRBV19	TRBD1	TRBJ2-5	many	CASSTRTGEGTQYF	TGTGCCAGTAGTACCCGGACAGGCGAGGGGACCCAGTACTTC
TRBV29-1	TRBD2	TRBJ2-2	many	CSVEDQSRREPNTGELFF	TGCAGCGTTGAAGATCAGTCGCGGCGGGAGCCGAACACCGGGGAGCTGTTTTTT
TRBV7-2	.	TRBJ2-3	many	CASSLGSPGTDTQYF	TGTGCCAGCAGCTTAGGCTCCCCGGGGACAGATACGCAGTATTTT
TRBV9	.	TRBJ1-4	many	CASSAWVGDEKLFF	TGTGCCAGCAGCGCCTGGGTCGGTGATGAAAAACTGTTTTTT
TRBV20-1	TRBD2	TRBJ2-1	many	CSARERLAGVEQFF	TGCAGTGCTAGAGAGCGTCTAGCGGGAGTTGAGCAGTTCTTC
TRBV12-3/TRBV12-4	.	TRBJ2-5	many	CASTPGNQETQYF	TGTGCCAGCACCCCTGGAAACCAAGAGACCCAGTACTTC
TRBV6-5	.	TRBJ2-3	many	CASSYSIDGSTDTQYF	TGTGCCAGCAGTTACTCTATCGACGGAAGCACAGATACGCAGTATTTT
TRBV7-9	.	TRBJ2-2	many	CASSFRASRTGELFF	TGTGCCAGCAGCTTTAGGGCTAGCAGGACCGGGGAGCTGTTTTTT
TRBV20-1	TRBD1	TRBJ2-7	many	CSASQGYEQYF	TGCAGTGCTTCACAGGGGTACGAGCAGTACTTC
TRBV11-2	.	TRBJ2-2	many	CASSLVVTPKTWTGELFF	TGTGCCAGCAGCTTAGTTGTGACACCTAAGACCTGGACCGGGGAGCTGTTTTTT
TRBV28	TRBD2	TRBJ2-7	many	CASMGSSSGRRHEQYF	TGTGCCAGCATGGGGTCTAGCAGCGGGAGACGGCACGAGCAGTACTTC
TRBV20-1	.	TRBJ1-2	many	CSARSGLNYGYTF	TGCAGTGCTCGTTCCGGACTTAACTATGGCTACACCTTC
TRBV11-2	.	TRBJ1-3	many	CASSLAGFGNTIYF	TGTGCCAGCAGCTTAGCTGGCTTCGGAAACACCATATATTTT
TRBV3-1	.	TRBJ2-3	.	CASTQVIRAVMRTDTQYF	TGTGCCAGCACCCAAGTGATCCGGGCCGTTATGCGCACAGATACGCAGTATTTT
TRBV7-8	.	TRBJ2-7	.	CASSPKVGWAHEQYF	TGTGCCAGCAGCCCGAAAGTAGGGTGGGCCCACGAGCAGTACTTC
TRBV5-1	.	TRBJ1-2	few	CASSVTEYYGYTF	TGCGCCAGCAGCGTGACTGAGTACTATGGCTACACCTTC
TRBV15	.	TRBJ1-1	many	CATSRVPGDTEAFF	TGTGCCACCAGCAGAGTACCAGGGGACACTGAAGCTTTCTTT
TRBV29-1	TRBD2	TRBJ2-3	many	CSVAGPSTDTQYF	TGCAGCGTAGCGGGGCCGAGCACAGATACGCAGTATTTT
TRBV20-1	.	TRBJ1-2	many	CSARDRRGGNYGYTF	TGCAGTGCTAGAGATCGTAGAGGGGGTAACTATGGCTACACCTTC
TRBV7-2	.	TRBJ2-1	many	CASSSMPGHYNEQFF	TGTGCCAGCAGCTCTATGCCGGGACACTACAATGAGCAGTTCTTC
TRBV20-1	TRBD2	TRBJ2-5	many	CSASSHGLAADYQETQYF	TGCAGTGCTAGCTCTCACGGACTAGCGGCTGATTACCAAGAGACCCAGTACTTC